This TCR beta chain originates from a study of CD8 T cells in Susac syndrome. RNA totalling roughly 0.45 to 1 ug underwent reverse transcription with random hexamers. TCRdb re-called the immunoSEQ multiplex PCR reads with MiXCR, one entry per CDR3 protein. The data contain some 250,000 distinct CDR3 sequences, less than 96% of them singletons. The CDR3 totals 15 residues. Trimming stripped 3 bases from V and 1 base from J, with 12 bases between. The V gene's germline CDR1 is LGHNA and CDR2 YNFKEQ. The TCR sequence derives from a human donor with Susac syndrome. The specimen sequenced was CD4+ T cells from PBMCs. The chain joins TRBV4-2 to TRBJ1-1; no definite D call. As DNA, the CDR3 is TGTGCCAGCAGCCAGGCGGGTGTGGGGAACACTGAAGCTTTCTTT. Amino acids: CASSQAGVGNTEAFF.